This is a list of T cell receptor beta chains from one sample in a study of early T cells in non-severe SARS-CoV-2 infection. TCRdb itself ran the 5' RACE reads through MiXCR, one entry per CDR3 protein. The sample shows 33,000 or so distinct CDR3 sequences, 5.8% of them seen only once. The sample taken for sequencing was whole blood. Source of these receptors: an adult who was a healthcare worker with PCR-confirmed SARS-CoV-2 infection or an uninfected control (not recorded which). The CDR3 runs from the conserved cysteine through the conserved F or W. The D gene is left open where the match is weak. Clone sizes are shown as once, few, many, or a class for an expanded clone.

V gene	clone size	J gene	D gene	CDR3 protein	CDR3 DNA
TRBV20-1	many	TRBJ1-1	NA	CSAAGLEPEAFF	TGCAGTGCCGCGGGTCTAGAGCCTGAAGCTTTCTTT
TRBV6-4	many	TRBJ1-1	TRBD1	CASSETTGTTEAFF	TGTGCCAGCAGTGAAACGACAGGGACTACTGAAGCTTTCTTT
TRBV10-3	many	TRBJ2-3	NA	CATGPDEEDTQYF	TGTGCCACTGGACCGGACGAAGAAGATACGCAGTATTTT
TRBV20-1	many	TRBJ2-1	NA	CSPYSGTWGESRGYNEQFF	TGCAGTCCCTACTCGGGGACTTGGGGCGAAAGTAGGGGGTACAATGAGCAGTTCTTC
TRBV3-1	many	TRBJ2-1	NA	CASSQVPGFEQFF	TGTGCCAGCAGCCAAGTGCCAGGCTTTGAGCAGTTCTTC
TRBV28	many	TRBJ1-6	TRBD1	CASGGGTATNSPLHF	TGTGCCAGCGGGGGCGGGACAGCCACTAATTCACCCCTCCACTTT
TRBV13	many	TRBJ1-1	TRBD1	CASSFKTGGTEAFF	TGTGCCAGCAGCTTTAAAACAGGGGGCACTGAAGCTTTCTTT
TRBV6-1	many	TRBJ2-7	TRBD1	CATDDRGVYEQYF	TGTGCCACAGATGACAGGGGTGTCTACGAGCAGTACTTC
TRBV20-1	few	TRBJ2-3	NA	CSARPSFSTDTQYF	TGCAGTGCTAGGCCCAGCTTTAGCACAGATACGCAGTATTTT
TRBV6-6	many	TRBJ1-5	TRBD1	CASSYPEQGVLNQPQHF	TGTGCCAGCAGTTACCCGGAACAGGGGGTTCTAAATCAGCCCCAGCATTTT
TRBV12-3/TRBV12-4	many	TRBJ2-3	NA	CASSSPGTDTQYF	TGTGCCAGCAGTTCCCCGGGCACAGATACGCAGTATTTT
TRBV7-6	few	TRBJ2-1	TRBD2	CASSPLAGDYNEQFF	TGTGCCAGCAGCCCACTAGCGGGGGACTACAATGAGCAGTTCTTC
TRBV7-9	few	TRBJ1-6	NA	CASSLIGQNNSPLHF	TGTGCCAGCAGCTTGATCGGACAGAATAATTCACCCCTCCACTTT
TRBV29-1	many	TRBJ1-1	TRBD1	CSVPGQGFPEAFF	TGCAGCGTGCCCGGACAGGGCTTTCCTGAAGCTTTCTTT
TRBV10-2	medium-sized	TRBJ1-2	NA	CASFSSGGLTF	TGCGCCAGCTTCTCTTCTGGAGGACTCACCTTC
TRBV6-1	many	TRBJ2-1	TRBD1	CASSLRQGREQFF	TGTGCCAGCAGTCTACGACAGGGGCGCGAGCAGTTCTTC